This T cell receptor (beta chain) came from a study of cytomegalovirus exposure and HLA in healthy donors. V lost 1 base and J lost 3, with 12 bases in between. CDR1 MGHRA and CDR2 YSYEKL come from the germline V gene. The CDR3 has 15 residues. 60 Vbeta and 13 Jbeta primers were used in PCR. The repertoire was sequenced with immunoSEQ multiplex PCR; TCRdb's copy has only in-frame clones and lacks some. There are 150,000 to 200,000 clones in the sample; approximately 11% occur only once, and 7.8% lies in the top ten. Study-level findings and limits: Indistinguishable V segments such as TRBV6-2 and TRBV6-3 were excluded.

Note on this clone: The antigen is unknown.

The sequence was collected from a man aged 45-65 years in good health and CMV-seropositive. This chain uses TRBV4-1 with TRBJ1-1, with D tentatively TRBD1 (6 bases). The sample taken for sequencing was PBMCs. For the CDR3, the DNA is TGCGCCAGCAGCCAAGCCCCGACAGGCTACACTGAAGCTTTCTTT. Protein product: CASSQAPTGYTEAFF.